This TCR beta chain stems from a study of T cell repertoires in cytomegalovirus infection. In the study overall: Indications came from public TCR beta signatures; they pointed to CMV infection and to a matching HLA type.

TCRdb re-analysed the reads in MiXCR, keeping a single row per CDR3 protein. The sample includes 230,000 or so distinct CDR3 sequences, over 15% seen only once; the top ten take about 45%. The sequenced sample consisted of CD8+ T cells from PBMCs. This sequence originates from a human donor in good health (CMV status not recorded). Some clones in this sample may be carry-over from other donors' samples.

CDR3 in amino acids: CASSLDRVGTEAFF. CDR3 DNA: TGTGCCAGCAGCTTAGACAGGGTTGGGACTGAAGCTTTCTTT. The chain links TRBV7-9 to TRBJ1-1; D perhaps matches TRBD1 (6 bases). Germline CDR1 and CDR2: SEHNR and FQNEAQ (reference sequence). The CDR3 length is 14 residues. The V end lost 1 base, the J end lost 5 bases, and 11 bases lay between the germline ends.